This T cell receptor beta chain is drawn from a study of cytomegalovirus exposure and HLA in healthy donors. 13 Jbeta primers and 60 Vbeta primers were used for the PCR. Profiling relied on immunoSEQ multiplex PCR, and the TCRdb table lists in-frame clones only, not all of them. The sample has about 99,000 clones, almost 80% seen once. V trimming: 0 bases; J trimming: 5 bases; junction bases outside the gene matches: 8. The length of the CDR3 is 16 residues. Per germline, CDR1 SQVTM and CDR2 ANQGSEA. The sequence derives from a man aged 55 to 70 in good health and CMV-seropositive. This chain connects TRBV29-1 to TRBJ2-1, with 9 bases that match TRBD1. The sequencing sample was made of PBMCs. The CDR3 coding sequence is TGCAGCGTTGAAGATCGCGGACAGGGGTTTGACAATGAGCAGTTCTTC. Its protein product is CSVEDRGQGFDNEQFF.